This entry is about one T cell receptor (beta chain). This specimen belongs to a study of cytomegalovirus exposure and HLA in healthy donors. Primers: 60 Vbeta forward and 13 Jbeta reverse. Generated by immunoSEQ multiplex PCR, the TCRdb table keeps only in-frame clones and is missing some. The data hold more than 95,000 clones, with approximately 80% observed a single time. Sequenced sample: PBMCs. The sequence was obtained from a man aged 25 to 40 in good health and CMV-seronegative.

This CDR3 is CASSFGPTGFTQETQYF. The CDR3 nucleotides are TGTGCCAGCAGCTTTGGGCCAACAGGGTTCACGCAAGAGACCCAGTACTTC. This chain uses TRBV7-9 with TRBJ2-5, with a weak D call TRBD1 (6 bases). The length of the CDR3 is 17 residues. Germline lookup yields CDR1 SEHNR and CDR2 FQNEAQ (reference sequence). With 3 bases removed from V and 2 bases from J, the gap between germline ends came to 19 bases. Based on the CDR3 plus reference TRBV7-9 and TRBJ2-5, the full variable domain is DTGVSQNPRHKITKRGQNVTFRCDPISEHNRLYWYRQTLGQGPEFLTYFQNEAQLEKSRLLSDRFSAERPKGSFSTLEIQRTEQGDSAMYLCASSFGPTGFTQETQYFGPGTRLLVL.